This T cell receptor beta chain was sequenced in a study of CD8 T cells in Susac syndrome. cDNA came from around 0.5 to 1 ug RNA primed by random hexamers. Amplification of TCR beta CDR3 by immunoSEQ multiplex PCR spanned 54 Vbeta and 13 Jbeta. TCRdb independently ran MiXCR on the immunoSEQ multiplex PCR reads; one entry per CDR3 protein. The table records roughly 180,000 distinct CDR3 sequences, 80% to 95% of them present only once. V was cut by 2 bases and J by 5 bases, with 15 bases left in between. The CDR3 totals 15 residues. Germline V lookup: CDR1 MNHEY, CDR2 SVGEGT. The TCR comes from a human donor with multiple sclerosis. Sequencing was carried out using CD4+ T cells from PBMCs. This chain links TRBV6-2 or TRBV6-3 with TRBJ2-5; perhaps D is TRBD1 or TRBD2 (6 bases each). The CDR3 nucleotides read TGTGCCAGCAGTTACCGGTGGGGGGCCTGGGAGACCCAGTACTTC. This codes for CASSYRWGAWETQYF.